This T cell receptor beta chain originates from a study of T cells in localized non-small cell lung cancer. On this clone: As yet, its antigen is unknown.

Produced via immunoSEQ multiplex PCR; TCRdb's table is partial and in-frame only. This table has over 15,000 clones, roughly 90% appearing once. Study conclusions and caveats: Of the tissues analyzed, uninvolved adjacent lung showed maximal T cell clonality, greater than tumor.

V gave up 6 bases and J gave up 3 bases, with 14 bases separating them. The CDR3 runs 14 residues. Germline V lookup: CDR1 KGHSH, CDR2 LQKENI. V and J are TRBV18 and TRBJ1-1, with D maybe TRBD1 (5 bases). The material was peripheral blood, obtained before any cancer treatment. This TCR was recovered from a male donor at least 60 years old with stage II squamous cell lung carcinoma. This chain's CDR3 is CASSLIGGDTEAFF. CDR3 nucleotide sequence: TGTGCCAGCTCCCTCATTGGGGGGGACACTGAAGCTTTCTTT.